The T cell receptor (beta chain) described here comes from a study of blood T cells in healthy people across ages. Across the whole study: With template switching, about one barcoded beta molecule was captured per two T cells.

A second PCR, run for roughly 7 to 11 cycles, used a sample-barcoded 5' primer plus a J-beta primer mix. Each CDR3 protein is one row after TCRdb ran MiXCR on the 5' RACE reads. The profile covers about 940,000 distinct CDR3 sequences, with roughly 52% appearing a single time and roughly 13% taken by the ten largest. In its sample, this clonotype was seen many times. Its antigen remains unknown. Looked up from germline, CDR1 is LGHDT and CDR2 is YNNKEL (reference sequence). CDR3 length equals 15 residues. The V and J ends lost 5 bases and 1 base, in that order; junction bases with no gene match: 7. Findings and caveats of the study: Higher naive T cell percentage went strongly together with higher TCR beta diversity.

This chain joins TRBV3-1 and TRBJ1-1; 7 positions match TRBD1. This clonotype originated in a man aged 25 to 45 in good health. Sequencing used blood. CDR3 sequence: CASSNRGAGNTEAFF. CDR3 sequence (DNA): TGTGCCAGCAGCAACAGGGGCGCGGGGAACACTGAAGCTTTCTTT. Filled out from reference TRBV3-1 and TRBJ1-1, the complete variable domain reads DTAVSQTPKYLVTQMGNDKSIKCEQNLGHDTMYWYKQDSKKFLKIMFSYNNKELIINETVPNRFSPKSPDKAHLNLHINSLELGDSAVYFCASSNRGAGNTEAFFGQGTRLTVV.